The 30 T cell receptor beta chains below all came from one sample that was sequenced in a study of regulatory T cells in long-lasting Graves disease. Library construction for TCR beta used iRepertoire HTBI primers and Arm-PCR of CDR3 regions. Each CDR3 protein is one row after TCRdb ran MiXCR on the multiplex PCR reads. The sample holds approximately 400,000 distinct CDR3 sequences, roughly 20% seen once. Time point defined: persistent/refractory GD, antithyroid drugs over 5 years with positive TRAb. The TCR library used RNA extracted from PBMCs. The source was peripheral blood mononuclear cells (PBMCs), collected when the disease was refractory, from a patient treated with antithyroid drugs. These receptors were collected from a woman in her thirties or forties with Graves disease.

On this clonotype: This may stem from a read error, because a much larger clone lies one nucleotide away. Lacking the conserved final phenylalanine or tryptophan, this CDR3 likely reflects a read error. The rearrangement joins TRBV12-3 or TRBV12-4 to TRBJ1-5, with D possibly being TRBD1 (6 bases). The germline V and J ends were trimmed by 5 bases and 7 bases, with 21 bases remaining between them. The CDR3 is 16 residues long. The CDR3: CASSPQNYRANQPQHL. The CDR3 DNA reads TGTGCCAGCAGTCCGCAGAACTACAGGGCAAACCAGCCCCAGCATCTT.

The chain links TRBV2 to TRBJ2-3; 7 positions agree with TRBD2. V shed 7 bases and J 5 bases; nucleotides not matched to a gene: 9. The CDR3 totals 14 residues. From germline, CDR1 is SNHLY and CDR2 FYNNEI. CDR3 nucleotides: TGTGCCAGCACCCCACTAGCGATTGAAGATACGCAGTATTTT. Protein: CASTPLAIEDTQYF.

This clonotype was seen many times. The rearrangement links TRBV6-1 to TRBJ2-2; D perhaps matches TRBD1 (5 bases). CDR1 MNHNS and CDR2 SASEGT come from the germline V gene. This CDR3 has 16 amino acids. V dropped 6 bases and J dropped 0 bases, with 14 bases sitting between them. This CDR3 is CASRGGGATNTGELFF. CDR3 DNA: TGTGCCAGCAGGGGCGGTGGGGCTACGAACACCGGGGAGCTGTTTTTT.

This clonotype has just a few counts. The chain joins TRBV28 to TRBJ2-7; 7 bases are a match to TRBD1. CDR3 length: 13 residues. Germline V gives CDR1 MDHEN, CDR2 SYDVKM. J was trimmed by 6 bases and V by 6 bases; bases with no gene match: 8. For the CDR3, the DNA is TGTGCCAGCAGACCGGGACAGAGGGGCGAGCAGTACTTC. Amino acids: CASRPGQRGEQYF.

This chain links TRBV2 with TRBJ2-7; TRBD2 agrees at 7 bases. The CDR3 consists of 16 residues. With V trimmed by 6 bases and J by 3 bases, 14 bases remained unmatched. Germline CDR1 and CDR2: SNHLY and FYNNEI. The CDR3 DNA is TGTGCCAGCAGGGGGGGAAAAGGAGCGGGAAGCTACGAGCAGTACTTC. It specifies CASRGGKGAGSYEQYF.

This clonotype was observed many times. The genes are TRBV28 and TRBJ1-5, with D possibly being TRBD1 (6 bases). Germline V lookup: CDR1 MDHEN, CDR2 SYDVKM. Trimming took off 0 bases at V and 4 bases at J, with 7 bases between the two ends. The CDR3 has 14 amino acids. The CDR3 here is CASSLWGTNQPQHF. In DNA form, the CDR3 reads TGTGCCAGCAGTTTATGGGGGACAAATCAGCCCCAGCATTTT.

This clonotype came up many times. The chain uses TRBV11-2 and TRBJ2-5, with TRBD2 matching 10 bases. The V gene's germline CDR1 is SGHAT and CDR2 FQNNGV. With 3 bases clipped from V and 4 bases from J, the junction kept 2 bases outside the gene matches. The CDR3 spans 14 residues. This chain's CDR3 is CASSFTSGVETQYF. The DNA of the CDR3 is TGTGCCAGCAGCTTTACTAGCGGGGTAGAGACCCAGTACTTC.

This clonotype was counted at least ten times. In nucleotides, the CDR3 is TGCAGTGCTAGAGATTCGGGACAACCGACTCGTGAAAAACTGTTTTTT. Its translation: CSARDSGQPTREKLFF. This rearrangement joins TRBV20-1 to TRBJ1-4, with D possibly being TRBD1 (6 bases). This CDR3 region has 16 residues. Germline V CDR1 and CDR2: DFQATT, SNEGSKA (reference sequence). V was pared by 0 bases and J by 7 bases, with 18 bases between.

This clonotype has ten or more counts. The V and J genes are TRBV6-1 and TRBJ2-5; D is undetermined. Per the germline V gene, CDR1 is MNHNS and CDR2 is SASEGT. The CDR3 spans 13 residues. V shed 7 bases and J shed 1 base, with 10 bases lying between them. Here the CDR3 reads CASMPGSQETQYF. In DNA, the CDR3 is TGTGCCAGCATGCCTGGCAGCCAAGAGACCCAGTACTTC.

This clonotype was seen ten or more times. The chain couples TRBV5-1 to TRBJ1-6; TRBD1 matches at 8 bases. Per germline, CDR1 SGHRS and CDR2 YFSETQ. V shed 4 bases and J 7 bases; nucleotides not matched to a gene: 7. There are 15 residues in the CDR3. CDR3 DNA: TGCGCCAGCAGCGTTGGACAGGGACGGAATTCACCCCTCCACTTT. This translates into CASSVGQGRNSPLHF. The full variable domain, with the rest looked up from reference TRBV5-1 and TRBJ1-6, is KAGVTQTPRYLIKTRGQQVTLSCSPISGHRSVSWYQQTPGQGLQFLFEYFSETQRNKGNFPGRFSGRQFSNSRSEMNVSTLELGDSALYLCASSVGQGRNSPLHFGNGTRLTVT.

This clonotype was counted only a few times. The chain recombines TRBV3-1 with TRBJ1-1, with TRBD1 matching 10 bases. After removal of 6 bases from V and 3 bases from J, the junction contained 7 bases not matched to a gene. This CDR3 contains 15 residues. Germline CDR1 reads LGHDT; CDR2 reads YNNKEL (reference sequence). The CDR3 region has the DNA TGTGCCAGCAGTCACACCGGGACAGGGGACACTGAAGCTTTCTTT. Encoded protein: CASSHTGTGDTEAFF.

The chain has TRBV19 and TRBJ2-7, with 8 bases matching TRBD2. The CDR3 has 16 residues. V was clipped by 10 bases and J by 2 bases; unmatched bases: 16. Germline CDR1 LNHDA, CDR2 SQIVND (reference sequence). CDR3 residues: CATSKRGSGGTYEQYF. Here the CDR3 DNA reads TGTGCCACCTCAAAGCGGGGCAGCGGGGGAACCTACGAGCAGTACTTC.

This clonotype was detected only a few times. V gene TRBV19 combines with J gene TRBJ1-1; TRBD1 agrees at 8 bases. CDR3 size: 13 residues. J gave up 3 bases and V 6 bases, and 3 bases lay outside the gene matches. CDR1 is LNHDA, CDR2 SQIVND, per germline (reference sequence). The CDR3 loop reads CASRLDRDTEAFF. The DNA of the CDR3 is TGTGCCAGTAGGTTGGACAGGGACACTGAAGCTTTCTTT.

This clonotype was observed a handful of times. J is TRBJ2-5 and V is TRBV29-1, with D unclear. Trimming shortened V by 4 bases and J by 13 bases, and 19 bases separated the two germline ends. The CDR3 extends over 12 amino acids. Germline V gene lookup returns CDR1 SQVTM and CDR2 ANQGSEA. The CDR3 DNA reads TGCAGCGTTGGACTGGTGGGGTCCAATGGGTACTTC. It translates to CSVGLVGSNGYF.

This clonotype has a count of ten or more. The chain joins TRBV12-3 or TRBV12-4 to TRBJ1-1; no clear D. There are 13 residues in the CDR3. V dropped 5 bases and J dropped 6 bases, with 13 bases sitting between them. The CDR3: CASSERETSEAFF. CDR3 nucleotide sequence: TGTGCCAGCAGTGAGAGGGAAACCTCTGAAGCTTTCTTT.

The chain employs TRBV5-1 and TRBJ2-1; tentatively, D is TRBD2 (5 bases). Trimming removed 0 bases from V and 6 bases from J, with 13 bases in between. The CDR3 extends over 15 amino acids. Germline V lookup: CDR1 SGHRS, CDR2 YFSETQ. CDR3 region: CASSLGLYGPNEQFF. Written as DNA, the CDR3 is TGCGCCAGCAGCTTGGGACTATATGGCCCCAATGAGCAGTTCTTC.

The genes are TRBV6-5 and TRBJ1-5, with D possibly matching TRBD1 (6 bases). Germline values: CDR1 MNHEY, CDR2 SVGAGI. Trimming stripped 4 bases from V and 6 bases from J, with 10 bases between. This CDR3 has 13 amino acids. The CDR3 DNA follows: TGTGCCAGCAGTTCAGGGGTTCGTCAGCCCCAGCATTTT. It yields the protein CASSSGVRQPQHF.

The chain joins TRBV29-1 to TRBJ2-1; D unresolved. The CDR3 sequence is 16 residues long. Germline V gives CDR1 SQVTM, CDR2 ANQGSEA. V was shortened by 4 bases and J by 1 base, with 17 bases between the two germline ends. CDR3 in DNA: TGCAGCGTTGTGGGCAGTCGGTTAGAATCCTACAATGAGCAGTTCTTC. This gives the protein CSVVGSRLESYNEQFF.

The J gene is TRBJ2-2, the V gene TRBV5-5; the D is unclear. V lost 7 bases and J lost 3, with 13 bases in between. Germline loops: CDR1 SGHKS, CDR2 YYEKEE (reference sequence). The length of the CDR3 is 14 residues. The CDR3 region is CASRAAAYTGELFF. Written as DNA, the CDR3 is TGTGCCAGCCGTGCTGCGGCATACACCGGGGAGCTGTTTTTT.

V is TRBV11-2 and J is TRBJ2-6; D might be TRBD2 (7 bases). Trimming removed 3 bases at V and 2 bases at J, with 17 bases between. CDR1 is SGHAT and CDR2 is FQNNGV in the germline V gene. This CDR3 has 18 amino acids. The CDR3 region has the DNA TGTGCCAGCAGCTTCGACTTAATCGGGGGGCCTGGGGCCAACGTCCTGACTTTC. Amino acid sequence: CASSFDLIGGPGANVLTF.

This clonotype turned up a few times. This sequence joins TRBV19 and TRBJ1-5; D gene unclear. The CDR3 contains 13 residues. Germline V gene sequence: CDR1 LNHDA, CDR2 SQIVND (reference sequence). V was shortened by 3 bases and J by 6 bases, with 9 bases between the two germline ends. The CDR3 nucleotides are TGTGCCAGTAGTATTTCGTGGGGTCAGCCCCAGCATTTT. Its translation: CASSISWGQPQHF.

Only a few counts were recorded for this clonotype. The chain carries TRBV30 and TRBJ1-1; D is unclear. The CDR3 has 13 residues. V was cut by 0 bases and J by 0 bases, with 5 bases left in between. Germline V gene data show CDR1 as GTSNPN and CDR2 as SVGIG (reference sequence). CDR3 in amino acids: CAWSVSLNTEAFF. The CDR3 DNA reads as TGTGCCTGGAGTGTATCGCTGAACACTGAAGCTTTCTTT.

This clonotype was recorded at least ten times. V usage is TRBV28 and J usage is TRBJ2-7; TRBD2 agrees at 10 bases. The CDR3 is 18 residues long. Germline CDR1 and CDR2: MDHEN and SYDVKM. Losses at the gene ends were 6 bases for V and 2 bases for J; bases not matched to a gene: 16. CDR3 region: CASSLPGTSALRTYEQYF. The CDR3 DNA reads TGTGCCAGCAGCCTACCGGGGACTAGCGCGCTGCGGACCTACGAGCAGTACTTC. The full variable domain, its missing parts supplied by reference TRBV28 and TRBJ2-7, is DVKVTQSSRYLVKRTGEKVFLECVQDMDHENMFWYRQDPGLGLRLIYFSYDVKMKEKGDIPEGYSVSREKKERFSLILESASTNQTSMYLCASSLPGTSALRTYEQYFGPGTRLTVT.

This clonotype was observed many times. The CDR3 sequence is CASNLRHFKGHSNQPQHF. Here the CDR3 DNA reads TGTGCCAGCAACTTACGGCACTTTAAGGGTCATAGCAATCAGCCCCAGCATTTT. The chain couples TRBV28 to TRBJ1-5; D uncertain. Germline lookup yields CDR1 MDHEN and CDR2 SYDVKM. The V end lost 7 bases, the J end lost 0 bases, and 22 bases lay between the germline ends. The CDR3 is 18 residues long.

With regard to this clonotype: Mismatch with germline at one junction end may stem from a read error. The chain has TRBV19 and TRBJ2-1; D may be TRBD2 (6 bases). This CDR3 is built from 12 residues. Germline CDR1 is LNHDA and CDR2 is SQIVND (reference sequence). Here the CDR3 reads CASSTLSGVPIF. CDR3 coding DNA: TGTGCCAGTAGTACCCTTTCGGGGGTGCCGATCTTC.

The V gene is TRBV5-1, the J gene TRBJ2-2, with D maybe TRBD2 (6 bases). The CDR3 consists of 16 residues. Germline V CDR1 and CDR2: SGHRS, YFSETQ. V lost 2 bases and J lost 0, with 11 bases in between. The CDR3 here is CASSFGGGTNTGELFF. DNA of the CDR3: TGCGCCAGCAGCTTTGGTGGCGGGACGAACACCGGGGAGCTGTTTTTT.

The V call is TRBV28, the J call TRBJ2-1, with D maybe TRBD1 (5 bases). V lost 1 base and J 5 bases, leaving 12 bases between the germline ends. CDR1 MDHEN and CDR2 SYDVKM come from the germline V gene. This CDR3 spans 15 amino acids. Here the CDR3 reads CASSLLGPPNNEQFF. The CDR3 nucleotides are TGTGCCAGCAGTTTATTGGGGCCCCCTAACAATGAGCAGTTCTTC. Based on the CDR3 plus reference TRBV28 and TRBJ2-1, the full variable domain is DVKVTQSSRYLVKRTGEKVFLECVQDMDHENMFWYRQDPGLGLRLIYFSYDVKMKEKGDIPEGYSVSREKKERFSLILESASTNQTSMYLCASSLLGPPNNEQFFGPGTRLTVL.

This clonotype was observed many times. The chain employs TRBV2 and TRBJ1-6; D unresolved. The CDR3 is 13 amino acids. The germline V gene encodes CDR1 SNHLY and CDR2 FYNNEI. V was shortened by 4 bases and J by 8 bases, with 9 bases between the two germline ends. The chain's CDR3 is CASSGGPDSPLHF. CDR3 bases: TGTGCCAGCAGTGGAGGTCCCGATTCACCCCTCCACTTT.

There are many counts of this clonotype. The J gene is TRBJ2-7, the V gene TRBV2; maybe TRBD2 (7 bases). The V gene lost 7 bases and the J gene lost 5 bases, with 12 bases spanning the gap. CDR1 is SNHLY, CDR2 FYNNEI, per germline. The CDR3 runs 12 residues. CDR3 residues: CASTTGGHEQYF. CDR3 DNA: TGTGCCAGCACCACCGGGGGGCACGAGCAGTACTTC.

The chain carries TRBV28 and TRBJ1-6; 7 bases align to TRBD1. The germline gives CDR1 MDHEN, CDR2 SYDVKM. V was pared by 8 bases and J by 7 bases, with 2 bases of the junction left unmatched. The CDR3 contains 12 residues. In DNA form, the CDR3 reads TGTGCCAGCGGGACAGCCAATTCACCCCTCCACTTT. Protein product: CASGTANSPLHF.